The 8 T cell receptor beta chains reported below all come from one sample, sequenced in a study of cytomegalovirus exposure and HLA in healthy donors. 60 Vbeta and 13 Jbeta primers were used in PCR. Clones were read by immunoSEQ multiplex PCR, and TCRdb kept only the in-frame ones, dropping some. The table shows 110,000 or so clones, with roughly 80% occurring only once. The sample comprised PBMCs. These receptors were obtained from a woman aged 40 to 55 in good health and CMV-seropositive.

The gene calls are TRBV9 and TRBJ1-1; D call uncertain. Trimming pared 6 bases from V and 0 bases from J, leaving 15 bases between. Looked up from germline, CDR1 is SGDLS and CDR2 is YYNGEE. The CDR3 runs 15 residues. DNA of the CDR3: TGTGCCAGCACGAGAGACTGGAGACTGAACACTGAAGCTTTCTTT. It specifies CASTRDWRLNTEAFF.

This clone appeared a single time. The V gene is TRBV12-5, the J gene TRBJ2-5; D might be TRBD1 (5 bases). The CDR3 contains 15 residues. V gave up 5 bases and J gave up 5 bases, with 18 bases separating them. Per germline, CDR1 LGHNT and CDR2 FRNRAP. CDR3 in DNA: TGTGCTAGTGGTCCGCGGACATCTCGTCGGGAGACCCAGTACTTC. Protein: CASGPRTSRRETQYF.

The chain is built from TRBV2 and TRBJ2-1, with TRBD2 matching 11 bases. After removal of 2 bases from V and 6 bases from J, the junction contained 15 bases not matched to a gene. The length of the CDR3 is 19 residues. Germline CDR1 is SNHLY and CDR2 is FYNNEI. The CDR3 is CASSELPQGLAEGGNEQFF. The CDR3 DNA reads TGTGCCAGCAGTGAACTCCCGCAGGGACTAGCGGAGGGGGGCAATGAGCAGTTCTTC.

The CDR3 bases are TGTGCCAGCAGCTTAGGACTAGCGTCCGATGAGCAGTTCTTC. Its protein is CASSLGLASDEQFF. V and J are TRBV7-2 and TRBJ2-1, with TRBD2 matching over 8 bases. Germline loops: CDR1 SGHTA, CDR2 FQGNSA. This CDR3 spans 14 amino acids. V was clipped by 1 base and J by 8 bases; unmatched bases: 4.

V usage is TRBV7-9 and J usage is TRBJ2-1, with TRBD2 as a possible D gene (6 bases). The germline V gene has CDR1 SEHNR and CDR2 FQNEAQ (reference sequence). V lost 4 bases, J lost 4 bases, and 17 bases lay in between. This CDR3 is built from 16 residues. This CDR3 is CASSSDLARGYNEQFF. For the CDR3, the DNA is TGTGCCAGCAGCTCGGACCTAGCGAGAGGATACAATGAGCAGTTCTTC.

CDR3 sequence reads: CASRRSSGTTYNEQFF. CDR3 sequence (DNA): TGCGCCAGCAGAAGAAGTAGCGGGACGACCTACAATGAGCAGTTCTTC. The chain combines TRBV5-1 with TRBJ2-1, with 8 bases lining up with TRBD2. Per germline, CDR1 SGHRS and CDR2 YFSETQ. The CDR3 runs 16 residues. V gave up 5 bases and J gave up 2 bases; unmatched junction bases: 9.

V gene TRBV19 combines with J gene TRBJ1-2; tentative D call: TRBD1 (5 bases). Germline CDR1 is LNHDA and CDR2 is SQIVND (reference sequence). V was clipped by 2 bases and J by 3 bases, with 10 bases between them. The CDR3 spans 14 residues. Here the CDR3 reads CASSILVGDYGYTF. In nucleotides, the CDR3 is TGTGCCAGTAGTATACTGGTAGGGGACTATGGCTACACCTTC.

The rearrangement joins TRBV7-9 to TRBJ1-4; 7 bases are shared with TRBD1. The junction had 13 bases not matched to a gene; V was cut back by 0 bases and J by 12 bases. Germline CDR1 is SEHNR and CDR2 is FQNEAQ (reference sequence). CDR3 size: 16 residues. CDR3 in DNA: TGTGCCAGCAGCTTAGCCCTACAGGGGTTAACCCGGGAACTGTTTTTT. This sequence encodes CASSLALQGLTRELFF. Full variable domain (outside the CDR3, taken from reference TRBV7-9 and TRBJ1-4): DTGVSQNPRHKITKRGQNVTFRCDPISEHNRLYWYRQTLGQGPEFLTYFQNEAQLEKSRLLSDRFSAERPKGSFSTLEIQRTEQGDSAMYLCASSLALQGLTRELFFGSGTQLSVL.